The 32 T cell receptor beta chains in this list originate from one sample, sequenced in a study of PD-1 blockade in mismatch repair-deficient tumors (dated by TCRdb to about 2017). The library came from the immunoSEQ multiplex PCR assay. Sourced from immuneACCESS, this table was stored by TCRdb with only in-frame sequences that have V and J called. A share of the clones is absent; for the studies checked, an unresolved V gene accounts for under half, and the remainder has no known explanation. Recorded for this sample are some 130,000 clones; about nine tenths of them occurred a single time. The leading ten clones occupy about 12% of the sample. Here the sequenced sample was peripheral blood, taken approximately 71 weeks after starting pembrolizumab. The receptors come from an adult with mismatch repair-deficient cancer.

V usage is TRBV4-1 and J usage is TRBJ1-1; D perhaps matches TRBD1 (6 bases). This CDR3 is 14 amino acids long. Looked up from germline, CDR1 is MGHRA and CDR2 is YSYEKL. The V gene lost 0 bases and the J gene lost 4 bases, with 9 bases spanning the gap. The CDR3 DNA is TGCGCCAGCAGCCAAGAAACAGGGATCACTGAAGCTTTCTTT. Encoded protein: CASSQETGITEAFF.

The chain has TRBV7-6 and TRBJ2-2; D is unresolved. V lost 0 bases to trimming and J lost 3 bases, with 11 bases between them. Germline V CDR1 and CDR2: SGHVS, FNYEAQ. This CDR3 spans 16 amino acids. Here the CDR3 reads CASSLAAGRDTGELFF. CDR3 nucleotides: TGTGCCAGCAGCTTAGCGGCAGGACGGGACACCGGGGAGCTGTTTTTT.

The chain couples TRBV7-6 to TRBJ2-5; perhaps TRBD1 as D (6 bases). Trimming left V 4 bases short and J 3 bases short, with 12 bases between. In germline, CDR1 is SGHVS, CDR2 FNYEAQ. The CDR3 has 14 amino acids. CDR3 DNA sequence: TGTGCCAGCAGCTACCAGGGGATTAAAGAGACCCAGTACTTC. Its protein is CASSYQGIKETQYF.

The table lists this clone with a count of one. V usage is TRBV5-4 and J usage is TRBJ2-4; the D is unclear. From germline, CDR1 is SGHNT and CDR2 YYREEE (reference sequence). The CDR3 spans 14 residues. Trimming stripped 0 bases from V and 2 bases from J, with 6 bases between. For the CDR3, the DNA is TGTGCCAGCAGCTTGGAGGGTCCCAAAAACATTCAGTACTTC. It is translated as CASSLEGPKNIQYF.

V usage is TRBV4-3 and J usage is TRBJ2-1, with 12 bases aligning to TRBD2. The CDR3 is 17 amino acids. J was trimmed by 4 bases and V by 0 bases; bases with no gene match: 4. Looked up from germline, CDR1 is LGHNA and CDR2 is YSLEER. CDR3 sequence (DNA): TGCGCCAGCAGCCAAGATTTGACTAGCGGGAGTTACAATGAGCAGTTCTTC. Protein: CASSQDLTSGSYNEQFF.

The chain has TRBV30 and TRBJ2-5; no reliable D call. CDR3 length: 15 amino acids. Germline V gene sequence: CDR1 GTSNPN, CDR2 SVGIG (reference sequence). V lost 0 bases and J 1 base, leaving 12 bases between the germline ends. The chain's CDR3 is CAWSVPSLPQETQYF. CDR3 nucleotides: TGTGCCTGGAGTGTACCCTCTCTCCCCCAAGAGACCCAGTACTTC. The full variable domain, in which reference TRBV30 and TRBJ2-5 provide the parts outside the CDR3, is SQTIHQWPATLVQPVGSPLSLECTVEGTSNPNLYWYRQAAGRGLQLLFYSVGIGQISSEVPQNLSASRPQDRQFILSSKKLLLSDSGFYLCAWSVPSLPQETQYFGPGTRLLVL.

The chain recombines TRBV5-1 with TRBJ2-7; 9 bases match TRBD1. The V segment lost 4 bases and the J segment 2 bases; nucleotides outside the gene matches: 10. The CDR3 totals 16 residues. The germline V gene has CDR1 SGHRS and CDR2 YFSETQ. This CDR3 reads CASSVAGTGTTYEQYF. The CDR3 DNA reads TGCGCCAGCAGCGTCGCCGGGACAGGGACAACCTACGAGCAGTACTTC.

V is TRBV10-3 and J is TRBJ1-2; tentatively, D is TRBD1 (6 bases). The germline CDR1 and CDR2 sequences are ENHRY and SYGVKD. The CDR3 runs 15 residues. Deletions cut 0 bases from V and 4 bases from J, with 12 bases between. The CDR3, as DNA: TGTGCCATCAGTGAGTCTGCAGGGGCGGGCTATGGCTACACCTTC. It translates to CAISESAGAGYGYTF.

This sequence joins TRBV11-2 and TRBJ2-5; 12 bases match TRBD1. The V gene's germline CDR1 is SGHAT and CDR2 FQNNGV. Trimming removed 1 base from V and 12 bases from J; junction bases left unmatched: 12. The length of the CDR3 is 16 residues. The CDR3 DNA reads TGTGCCAGCAGCTTAGGAGGGACAGGGGGCAGAGCGGGAAAGTACTTC. Its translation is CASSLGGTGGRAGKYF.

In this sample, this clone turned up once. This chain connects TRBV19 to TRBJ1-2; 9 nucleotides agree with TRBD1. The V and J ends lost 3 bases and 8 bases, in that order; junction bases with no gene match: 4. The CDR3 extends over 13 amino acids. In germline, CDR1 is LNHDA, CDR2 SQIVND (reference sequence). CDR3 nucleotides: TGTGCCAGTAGTATGGGGACAGGGAGAGGCTACACCTTC. Translating it yields CASSMGTGRGYTF.

The chain has TRBV27 and TRBJ2-1; D is ambiguous. CDR1 is MNHEY, CDR2 SMNVEV, per germline (reference sequence). This CDR3 region has 15 residues. The V end was cut by 8 bases, the J end by 4 bases, with 18 bases between. CDR3 residues: CASSLSGARYNEQFF. The CDR3 bases are TGTGCCAGCTCCTTATCGGGCGCCCGATACAATGAGCAGTTCTTC.

This clone turned up a few times. The chain is built from TRBV6-5 and TRBJ2-7; 9 bases are a match to TRBD1. This CDR3 has 12 amino acids. CDR1 and CDR2 (germline): MNHEY, SVGAGI. The J segment lost 12 bases and the V segment lost 5 bases, leaving 8 bases of the junction unmatched. CDR3 loop: CASSTGTGHPYF. The CDR3 DNA reads TGTGCCAGCAGTACGGGGACAGGGCATCCGTACTTC.

The V call is TRBV5-1, the J call TRBJ2-1; 13 bases match TRBD2. The CDR3 is 18 amino acids. Germline assignment: CDR1 SGHRS and CDR2 YFSETQ. Trimming at V came to 2 bases and at J to 0 bases, leaving 5 bases not matched to a gene. The CDR3 DNA follows: TGCGCCAGCAGCTTAAGACTAGCGGGAGGTTCCTCCTACAATGAGCAGTTCTTC. Translated: CASSLRLAGGSSYNEQFF.

V and J are TRBV11-2 and TRBJ1-1; the D is unclear. Germline loops: CDR1 SGHAT, CDR2 FQNNGV. CDR3 size: 14 residues. With 5 bases removed from V and 1 base from J, the gap between germline ends came to 11 bases. CDR3 sequence reads: CASSPPGANTEAFF. The CDR3 coding sequence is TGTGCCAGCAGCCCCCCGGGAGCGAACACTGAAGCTTTCTTT.

The CDR3 DNA reads as TGCGCCAGCAGCCAAGGGTCAGATACGCAGTATTTT. Its protein is CASSQGSDTQYF. The chain couples TRBV4-3 to TRBJ2-3; the D is unclear. Germline V gives CDR1 LGHNA, CDR2 YSLEER. The ends were cut back, 1 base at V and 4 bases at J, with 3 bases in the middle. The CDR3 consists of 12 residues.

The chain joins TRBV28 to TRBJ2-7, with D hard to call. The CDR3 contains 14 residues. Deletions cut 7 bases from V and 1 base from J, with 14 bases between. Germline assignment: CDR1 MDHEN and CDR2 SYDVKM. CDR3 in amino acids: CASKETLFSYEQYF. The CDR3 DNA reads as TGTGCCAGCAAAGAGACATTATTTTCCTACGAGCAGTACTTC. Looking up the rest from reference TRBV28 and TRBJ2-7 gives the full variable domain: DVKVTQSSRYLVKRTGEKVFLECVQDMDHENMFWYRQDPGLGLRLIYFSYDVKMKEKGDIPEGYSVSREKKERFSLILESASTNQTSMYLCASKETLFSYEQYFGPGTRLTVT.

V gene TRBV5-1 combines with J gene TRBJ2-3; D might be TRBD1 (6 bases). Trimming shortened V by 0 bases and J by 2 bases, and 10 bases separated the two germline ends. Germline V gives CDR1 SGHRS, CDR2 YFSETQ. The CDR3 extends over 15 amino acids. The CDR3 here is CASSLEGHNTDTQYF. CDR3 bases: TGCGCCAGCAGCTTGGAGGGACACAACACAGATACGCAGTATTTT.

The chain combines TRBV7-6 with TRBJ2-7; D might be TRBD1 (5 bases). Germline V gene data show CDR1 as SGHVS and CDR2 as FNYEAQ. The germline V and J ends were trimmed by 1 base and 2 bases, with 9 bases remaining between them. The CDR3 extends over 14 amino acids. CDR3 bases: TGTGCCAGCAGCTTAGAATCAGGGACCTACGAGCAGTACTTC. Encoded protein: CASSLESGTYEQYF.

V gene TRBV15 combines with J gene TRBJ2-7; no clear D. V dropped 0 bases and J dropped 5 bases, with 11 bases sitting between them. Per the germline V gene, CDR1 is LNHNV and CDR2 is YYDKDF (reference sequence). This CDR3 is built from 14 residues. Here the CDR3 reads CATSRDSYSHEQYF. In DNA, the CDR3 is TGTGCCACCAGCAGAGATTCTTACAGCCACGAGCAGTACTTC.

This chain joins TRBV30 and TRBJ1-1; D is ambiguous. Germline assignment: CDR1 GTSNPN and CDR2 SVGIG (reference sequence). The CDR3 has 13 amino acids. Trimming took off 0 bases at V and 1 base at J, with 6 bases between the two ends. Here the CDR3 reads CAWSVRENTEAFF. In DNA, the CDR3 is TGTGCCTGGAGTGTACGGGAGAACACTGAAGCTTTCTTT. Combining the CDR3 with reference TRBV30 and TRBJ1-1 gives the whole variable domain SQTIHQWPATLVQPVGSPLSLECTVEGTSNPNLYWYRQAAGRGLQLLFYSVGIGQISSEVPQNLSASRPQDRQFILSSKKLLLSDSGFYLCAWSVRENTEAFFGQGTRLTVV.

Only one count was recorded for this clone. The chain recombines TRBV6-6 with TRBJ2-7; 11 positions agree with TRBD2. The CDR3 has 15 amino acids. With 4 bases clipped from V and 2 bases from J, the junction kept 4 bases outside the gene matches. Germline CDR1 reads MNHNY; CDR2 reads SVGAGI (reference sequence). CDR3 protein: CASSFTLAGAYEQYF. The CDR3 DNA reads as TGTGCCAGCAGTTTCACACTAGCGGGAGCCTACGAGCAGTACTTC.

The rearrangement joins TRBV5-1 to TRBJ2-5; 9 bases align to TRBD2. Germline CDR1 SGHRS, CDR2 YFSETQ. The CDR3 is 17 residues long. Unmatched junction bases numbered 15, after V lost 4 bases and J lost 5 bases. Here the CDR3 reads CASSNSYSGSSRETQYF. CDR3 nucleotide sequence: TGCGCCAGCAGCAATTCATATAGCGGGAGTAGTCGGGAGACCCAGTACTTC.

The chain joins TRBV28 to TRBJ2-7; 8 bases are shared with TRBD2. J lost 0 bases, V lost 10 bases, and 5 bases had no gene match. This CDR3 is built from 13 residues. The germline V gene encodes CDR1 MDHEN and CDR2 SYDVKM. The CDR3: CAISGLDSYEQYF. CDR3 nucleotides: TGTGCCATATCGGGACTAGACTCCTACGAGCAGTACTTC. Based on the CDR3 plus reference TRBV28 and TRBJ2-7, the full variable domain is DVKVTQSSRYLVKRTGEKVFLECVQDMDHENMFWYRQDPGLGLRLIYFSYDVKMKEKGDIPEGYSVSREKKERFSLILESASTNQTSMYLCAISGLDSYEQYFGPGTRLTVT.

The rearrangement links TRBV29-1 to TRBJ2-5; D is uncertain. With 4 bases removed from V and 4 bases from J, the gap between germline ends came to 10 bases. Germline assignment: CDR1 SQVTM and CDR2 ANQGSEA. CDR3 length: 12 amino acids. CDR3 loop: CSVVEGLETQYF. The DNA for the CDR3 is TGCAGCGTTGTAGAAGGGCTAGAGACCCAGTACTTC.

The CDR3, as DNA: TGCGCCAGCAGCCAAGATGGACAGGGTATAAGCGAGCAGTACTTC. Translating it yields CASSQDGQGISEQYF. J is TRBJ2-7 and V is TRBV4-1; 8 bases fit TRBD1. This CDR3 comprises 15 residues. V dropped 0 bases and J dropped 6; count of bases not matched to a gene: 7. Germline V gives CDR1 MGHRA, CDR2 YSYEKL.

The rearrangement joins TRBV7-2 to TRBJ2-3; D is uncertain. Germline values: CDR1 SGHTA, CDR2 FQGNSA. The CDR3 has 13 residues. Trimming took 2 bases from V and 4 from J, leaving 7 bases between them. CDR3 residues: CASSLIPPDTQYF. DNA of the CDR3: TGTGCCAGCAGCTTAATCCCACCAGATACGCAGTATTTT.

This clone was detected only once. The rearrangement joins TRBV9 to TRBJ1-1; D is possibly TRBD1 (5 bases). CDR1 SGDLS and CDR2 YYNGEE come from the germline V gene. This CDR3 has 16 amino acids. Trimming stripped 0 bases from V and 1 base from J, with 13 bases between. CDR3 DNA sequence: TGTGCCAGCAGCGTAGGATGGGACGCACCGAACACTGAAGCTTTCTTT. This gives the protein CASSVGWDAPNTEAFF.

In its sample, this clone was seen once. This rearrangement joins TRBV4-3 to TRBJ2-7, with 8 bases identical to TRBD2. The junction had 14 bases not matched to a gene; V was cut back by 1 base and J by 3 bases. Germline V gene lookup returns CDR1 LGHNA and CDR2 YSLEER. This CDR3 region has 18 residues. In DNA, the CDR3 is TGCGCCAGCAGCCAAGTCCCCCGGGGGGGACGCTACTACTACGAGCAGTACTTC. Its protein product is CASSQVPRGGRYYYEQYF.

CDR3 amino acids: CASRPGDRWDQETQYF. DNA for the CDR3: TGTGCCAGTAGACCCGGGGACAGGTGGGACCAAGAGACCCAGTACTTC. The rearrangement uses TRBV19 and TRBJ2-5; TRBD1 matches 8 bases. Losses at the gene ends were 6 bases for V and 0 bases for J; bases not matched to a gene: 9. This CDR3 contains 16 residues. Germline V gene sequence: CDR1 LNHDA, CDR2 SQIVND (reference sequence).

This chain joins TRBV27 and TRBJ2-1; 9 positions agree with TRBD2. Trimming removed 6 bases from V and 0 bases from J; junction bases left unmatched: 6. From germline, CDR1 is MNHEY and CDR2 SMNVEV (reference sequence). CDR3 length: 16 residues. For the CDR3, the DNA is TGTGCCAGCAGCGGACTAGCGCAGAGCTCCTACAATGAGCAGTTCTTC. Translated, it gives CASSGLAQSSYNEQFF.

The chain joins TRBV14 to TRBJ1-1; D not resolved. V lost 1 base and J lost 10, with 13 bases in between. The CDR3 consists of 13 residues. CDR1 and CDR2 from the germline V gene are SGHDN and FVKESK. CDR3 DNA: TGTGCCAGCAGCCAAGGAGGATTCTCCGGAGCTTTCTTT. Translating gives CASSQGGFSGAFF. The full variable domain, completed using reference TRBV14 and TRBJ1-1, is EAGVTQFPSHSVIEKGQTVTLRCDPISGHDNLYWYRRVMGKEIKFLLHFVKESKQDESGMPNNRFLAERTGGTYSTLKVQPAELEDSGVYFCASSQGGFSGAFFGQGTRLTVV.

V is TRBV5-1 and J is TRBJ2-3; 9 nucleotides align to TRBD1. From germline, CDR1 is SGHRS and CDR2 YFSETQ. V shed 4 bases and J 5 bases; nucleotides not matched to a gene: 5. There are 14 residues in the CDR3. CDR3 nucleotides: TGCGCCAGCAGCATGGGACAGGGAAGAGATACGCAGTATTTT. This codes for CASSMGQGRDTQYF.